This T cell receptor beta chain derives from a study of cytomegalovirus exposure and HLA in healthy donors. As for the study in general: Later, an analysis reported that the 120 or so validation repertoires had used the same platform as the approximately 670 first-cohort repertoires. Whole-study findings and limits: The investigators catalogued 150 to 200 TCR beta chains as cytomegalovirus-associated. There were a few CMV-associated chains whose specificity for CMV antigens was confirmed in vitro.

Using immunoSEQ multiplex PCR, the repertoire was profiled, and TCRdb retains in-frame clones only, with some absent. There are about 95,000 clones in the sample; about 85% occur only once, and 20% lies in the top ten. Comment on this clone: No antigen is known for it.

Germline values: CDR1 MNHEY, CDR2 SVGAGI. The V gene lost 4 bases and the J gene lost 5 bases, with 7 bases spanning the gap. This CDR3 spans 12 amino acids. This sequence was found in a man aged 18 to 35 in good health and CMV-seropositive. This chain uses TRBV6-5 with TRBJ2-3; D is undetermined. The sequencing input was PBMCs. CDR3 residues: CASSSVVDTQYF. In DNA form, the CDR3 reads TGTGCCAGCAGTTCGGTAGTAGATACGCAGTATTTT.